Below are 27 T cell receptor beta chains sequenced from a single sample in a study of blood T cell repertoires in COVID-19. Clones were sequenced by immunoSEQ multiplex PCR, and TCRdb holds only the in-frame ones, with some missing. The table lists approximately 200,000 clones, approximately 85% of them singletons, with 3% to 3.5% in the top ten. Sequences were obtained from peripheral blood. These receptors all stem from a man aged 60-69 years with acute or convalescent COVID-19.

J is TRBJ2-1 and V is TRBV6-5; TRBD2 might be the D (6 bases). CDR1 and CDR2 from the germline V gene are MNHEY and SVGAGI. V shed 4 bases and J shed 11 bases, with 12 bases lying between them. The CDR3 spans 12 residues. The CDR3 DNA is TGTGCCAGCAGTTCGGGAGCGGAGAAGCAGTTCTTC. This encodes CASSSGAEKQFF.

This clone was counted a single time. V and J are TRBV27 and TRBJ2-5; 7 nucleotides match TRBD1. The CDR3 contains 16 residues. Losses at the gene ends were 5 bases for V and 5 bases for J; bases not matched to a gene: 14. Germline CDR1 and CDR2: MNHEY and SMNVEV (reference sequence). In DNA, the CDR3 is TGTGCCAGCAGTCCGTGGACAGGTGGGATGATGGAGACCCAGTACTTC. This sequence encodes CASSPWTGGMMETQYF.

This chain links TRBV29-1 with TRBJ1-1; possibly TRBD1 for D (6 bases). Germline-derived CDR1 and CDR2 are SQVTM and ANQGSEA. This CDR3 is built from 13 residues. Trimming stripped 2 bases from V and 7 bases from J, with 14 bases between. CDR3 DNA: TGCAGCGTTGAAAACCCAGGGGCCCTTGAAGCTTTCTTT. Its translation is CSVENPGALEAFF.

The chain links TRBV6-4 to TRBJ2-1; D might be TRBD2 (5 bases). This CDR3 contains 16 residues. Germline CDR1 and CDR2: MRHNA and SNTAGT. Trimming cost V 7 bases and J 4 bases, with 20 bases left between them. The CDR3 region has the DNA TGTGCCAGCAAAAATAGTGCGGGTCGGAATTACAATGAGCAGTTCTTC. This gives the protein CASKNSAGRNYNEQFF.

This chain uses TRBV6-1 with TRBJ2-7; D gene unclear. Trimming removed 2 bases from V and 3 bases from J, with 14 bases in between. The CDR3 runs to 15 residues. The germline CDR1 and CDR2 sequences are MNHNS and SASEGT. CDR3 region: CASSESVWSVYEQYF. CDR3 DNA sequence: TGTGCCAGCAGTGAATCGGTCTGGAGCGTCTACGAGCAGTACTTC.

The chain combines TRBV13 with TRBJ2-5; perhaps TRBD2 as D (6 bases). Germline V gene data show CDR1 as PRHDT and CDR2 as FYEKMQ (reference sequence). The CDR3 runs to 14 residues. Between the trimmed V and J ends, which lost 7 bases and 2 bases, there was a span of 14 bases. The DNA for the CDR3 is TGTGCCAGCAACGAGGGAGGTATTCAAGAGACCCAGTACTTC. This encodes CASNEGGIQETQYF.

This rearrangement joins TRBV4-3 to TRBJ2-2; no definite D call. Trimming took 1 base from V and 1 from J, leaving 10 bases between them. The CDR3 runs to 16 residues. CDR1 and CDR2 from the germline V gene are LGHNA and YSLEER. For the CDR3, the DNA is TGCGCCAGCAGCCAAGCTGAGCATCTGAACACCGGGGAGCTGTTTTTT. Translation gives CASSQAEHLNTGELFF.

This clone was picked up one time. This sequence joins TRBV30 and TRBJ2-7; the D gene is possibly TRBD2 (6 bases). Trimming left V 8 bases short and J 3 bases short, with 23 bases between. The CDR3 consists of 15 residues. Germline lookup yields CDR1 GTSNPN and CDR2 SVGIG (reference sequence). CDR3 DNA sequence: TGTGCCGGGGGGAAGCGCCAAGTCCTATACTACGAGCAGTACTTC. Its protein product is CAGGKRQVLYYEQYF.

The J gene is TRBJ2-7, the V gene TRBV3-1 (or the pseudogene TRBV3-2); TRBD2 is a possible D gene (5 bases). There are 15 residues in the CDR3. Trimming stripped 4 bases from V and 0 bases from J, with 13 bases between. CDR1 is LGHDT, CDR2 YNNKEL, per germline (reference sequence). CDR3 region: CASSPSQLVSYEQYF. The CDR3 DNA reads TGTGCCAGCAGCCCATCCCAACTAGTCTCCTACGAGCAGTACTTC.

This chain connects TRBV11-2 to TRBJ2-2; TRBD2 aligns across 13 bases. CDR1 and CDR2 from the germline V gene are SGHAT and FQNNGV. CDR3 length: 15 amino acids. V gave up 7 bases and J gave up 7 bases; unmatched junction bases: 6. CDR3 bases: TGTGCCAGCAACGGACTAGCGGGAGTGGTCGGGGAGCTGTTTTTT. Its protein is CASNGLAGVVGELFF.

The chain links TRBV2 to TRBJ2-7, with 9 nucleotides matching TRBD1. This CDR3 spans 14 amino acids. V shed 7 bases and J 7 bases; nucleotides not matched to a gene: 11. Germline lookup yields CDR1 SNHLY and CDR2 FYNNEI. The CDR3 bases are TGTGCCAGCACCCCTCGTGACAGGGGGAGGGAGCAGTACTTC. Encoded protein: CASTPRDRGREQYF. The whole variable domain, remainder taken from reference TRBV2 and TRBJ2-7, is EPEVTQTPSHQVTQMGQEVILRCVPISNHLYFYWYRQILGQKVEFLVSFYNNEISEKSEIFDDQFSVERPDGSNFTLKIRSTKLEDSAMYFCASTPRDRGREQYFGPGTRLTVT.

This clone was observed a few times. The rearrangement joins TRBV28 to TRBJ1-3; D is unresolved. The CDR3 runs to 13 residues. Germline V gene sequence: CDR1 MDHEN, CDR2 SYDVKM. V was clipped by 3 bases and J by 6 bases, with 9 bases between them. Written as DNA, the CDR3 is TGTGCCAGCAGTTTGGGAGGGAAAAACACCATATATTTT. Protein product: CASSLGGKNTIYF. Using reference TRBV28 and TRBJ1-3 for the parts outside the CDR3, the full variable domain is DVKVTQSSRYLVKRTGEKVFLECVQDMDHENMFWYRQDPGLGLRLIYFSYDVKMKEKGDIPEGYSVSREKKERFSLILESASTNQTSMYLCASSLGGKNTIYFGEGSWLTVV.

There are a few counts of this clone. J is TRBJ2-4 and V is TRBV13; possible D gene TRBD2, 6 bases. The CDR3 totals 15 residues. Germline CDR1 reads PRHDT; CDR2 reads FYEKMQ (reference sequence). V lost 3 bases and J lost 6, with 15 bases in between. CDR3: CASSLVPHGRNIQYF. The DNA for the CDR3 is TGTGCCAGCAGCTTGGTCCCTCACGGGAGAAACATTCAGTACTTC.

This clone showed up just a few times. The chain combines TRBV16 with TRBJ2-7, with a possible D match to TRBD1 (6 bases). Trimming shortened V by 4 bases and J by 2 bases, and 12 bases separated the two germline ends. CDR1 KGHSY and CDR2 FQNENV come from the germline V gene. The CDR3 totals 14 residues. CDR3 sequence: CASSLYRQAYEQYF. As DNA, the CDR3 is TGTGCCAGCAGCCTCTACCGACAGGCCTACGAGCAGTACTTC.

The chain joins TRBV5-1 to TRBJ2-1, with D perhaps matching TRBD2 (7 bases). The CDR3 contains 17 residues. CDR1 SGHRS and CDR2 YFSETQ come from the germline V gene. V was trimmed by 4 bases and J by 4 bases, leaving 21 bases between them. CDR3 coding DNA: TGCGCCAGCAGCGCTACGGGACTACTACAGGGTTACAATGAGCAGTTCTTC. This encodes CASSATGLLQGYNEQFF.

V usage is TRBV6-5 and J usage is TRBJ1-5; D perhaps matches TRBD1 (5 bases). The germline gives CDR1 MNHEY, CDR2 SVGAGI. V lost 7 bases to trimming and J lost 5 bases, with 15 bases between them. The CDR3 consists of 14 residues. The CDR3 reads CASNPTIGDQPQHF. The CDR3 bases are TGTGCCAGCAATCCGACCATAGGGGATCAGCCCCAGCATTTT.

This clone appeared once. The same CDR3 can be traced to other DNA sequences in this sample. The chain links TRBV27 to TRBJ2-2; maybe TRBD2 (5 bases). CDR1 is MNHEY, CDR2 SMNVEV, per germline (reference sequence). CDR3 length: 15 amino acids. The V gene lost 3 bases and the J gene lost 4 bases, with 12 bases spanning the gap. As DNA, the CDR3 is TGTGCCAGCAGTTTGCTGGCGGGTGCCACCGGGGAGCTGTTTTTT. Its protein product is CASSLLAGATGELFF.

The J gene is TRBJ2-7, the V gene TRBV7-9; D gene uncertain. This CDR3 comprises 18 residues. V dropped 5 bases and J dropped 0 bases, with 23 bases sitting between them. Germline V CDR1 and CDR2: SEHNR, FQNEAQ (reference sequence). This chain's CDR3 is CASSGPKTTLLSSYEQYF. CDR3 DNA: TGTGCCAGCAGCGGTCCAAAAACCACGCTACTGAGCTCCTACGAGCAGTACTTC.

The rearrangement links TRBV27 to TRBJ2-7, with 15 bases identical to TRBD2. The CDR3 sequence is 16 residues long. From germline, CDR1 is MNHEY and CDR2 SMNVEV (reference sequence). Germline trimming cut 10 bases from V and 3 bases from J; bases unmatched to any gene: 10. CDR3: CATNAGTSGRNYEQYF. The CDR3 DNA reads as TGTGCCACAAATGCGGGGACTAGCGGGAGGAACTACGAGCAGTACTTC.

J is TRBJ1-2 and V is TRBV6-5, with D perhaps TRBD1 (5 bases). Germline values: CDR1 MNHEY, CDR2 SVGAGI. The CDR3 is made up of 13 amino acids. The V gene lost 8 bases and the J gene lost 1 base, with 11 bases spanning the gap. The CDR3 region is CASGGLYNYGYTF. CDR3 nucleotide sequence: TGTGCCAGCGGGGGACTTTATAACTATGGCTACACCTTC.

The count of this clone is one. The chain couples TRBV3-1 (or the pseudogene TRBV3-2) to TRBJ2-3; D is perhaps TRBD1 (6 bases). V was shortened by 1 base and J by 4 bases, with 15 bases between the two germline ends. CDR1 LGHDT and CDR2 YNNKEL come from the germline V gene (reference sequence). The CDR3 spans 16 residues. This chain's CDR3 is CASSQAPQGYADTQYF. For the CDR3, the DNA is TGTGCCAGCAGCCAAGCCCCACAGGGATACGCAGATACGCAGTATTTT.

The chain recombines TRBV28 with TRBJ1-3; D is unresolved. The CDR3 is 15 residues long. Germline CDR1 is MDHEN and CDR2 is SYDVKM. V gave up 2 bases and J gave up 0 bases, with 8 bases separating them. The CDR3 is CASSLVSSSGNTIYF. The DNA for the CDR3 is TGTGCCAGCAGTTTAGTCTCGAGCTCTGGAAACACCATATATTTT.

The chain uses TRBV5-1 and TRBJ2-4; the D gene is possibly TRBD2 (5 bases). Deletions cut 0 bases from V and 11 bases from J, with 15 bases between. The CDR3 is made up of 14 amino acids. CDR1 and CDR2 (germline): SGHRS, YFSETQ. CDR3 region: CASSLAGNPIFQYF. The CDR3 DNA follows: TGCGCCAGCAGCTTGGCCGGGAATCCTATATTTCAGTACTTC.

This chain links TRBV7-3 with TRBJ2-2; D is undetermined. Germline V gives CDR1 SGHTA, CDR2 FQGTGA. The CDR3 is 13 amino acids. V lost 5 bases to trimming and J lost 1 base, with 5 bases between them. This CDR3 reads CASSPGNTGELFF. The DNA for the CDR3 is TGTGCCAGCAGCCCAGGGAACACCGGGGAGCTGTTTTTT.

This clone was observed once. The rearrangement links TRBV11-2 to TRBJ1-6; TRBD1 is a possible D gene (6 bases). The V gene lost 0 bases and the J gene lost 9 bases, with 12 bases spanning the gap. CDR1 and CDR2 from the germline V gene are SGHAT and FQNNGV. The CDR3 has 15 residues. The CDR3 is CASSLDPQGGSPLHF. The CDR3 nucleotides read TGTGCCAGCAGCTTAGATCCACAGGGTGGTTCACCCCTCCACTTT.

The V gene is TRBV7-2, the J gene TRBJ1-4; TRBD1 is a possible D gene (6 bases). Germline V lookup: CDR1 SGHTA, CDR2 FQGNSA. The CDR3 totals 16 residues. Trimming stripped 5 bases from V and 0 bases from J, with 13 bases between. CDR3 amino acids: CASSHMDSTTNEKLFF. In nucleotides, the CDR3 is TGTGCCAGCAGCCACATGGACAGCACAACTAATGAAAAACTGTTTTTT.

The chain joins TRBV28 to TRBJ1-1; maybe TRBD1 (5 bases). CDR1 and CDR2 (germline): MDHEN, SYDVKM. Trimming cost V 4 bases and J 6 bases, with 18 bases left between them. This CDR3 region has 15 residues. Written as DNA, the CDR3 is TGTGCCAGCAGTTCCCCAGGGCTTAGGGGCGCTGAAGCTTTCTTT. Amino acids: CASSSPGLRGAEAFF.